A selection of T cell receptor beta chains follows, all from one sample in a study of blood T cell dynamics during melanoma immunotherapy. The method was immunoSEQ multiplex PCR; TCRdb's version includes in-frame clones alone and lacks a portion of them. The sample shows around 13,000 clones, 85% to 90% of them seen only once. The sequences come from blood, collected from a patient treated with checkpoint blockade. The receptors were sampled from a human donor with melanoma. Each CDR3 is given with its conserved first and last residue. The D gene is left open where the match is weak. For some rows the clone size is stated as once, few or many, or as a class when expanded; others skip it.

D gene: NA
CDR3 length: 17
clone size: NA
V gene: TRBV11-2
J gene: TRBJ1-4
CDR3 protein: CASRTGRGREPNEKLFF
CDR3 DNA: TGTGCCAGCAGAACCGGGCGGGGCAGGGAGCCTAATGAAAAACTGTTTTTT

D gene: TRBD2
CDR3 length: 14
clone size: NA
V gene: TRBV19
J gene: TRBJ2-1
CDR3 protein: CASSRGGSYNEQFF
CDR3 DNA: TGTGCCAGTAGCCGGGGGGGGTCCTACAATGAGCAGTTCTTC

D gene: NA
CDR3 length: 13
clone size: NA
V gene: TRBV7-3
J gene: TRBJ1-1
CDR3 protein: CASSEQKNTEAFF
CDR3 DNA: TGTGCCAGTAGCGAACAGAAGAACACTGAAGCTTTCTTT

D gene: NA
CDR3 length: 12
clone size: few
V gene: TRBV25-1
J gene: TRBJ2-5
CDR3 protein: CASSGGQGTQYF
CDR3 DNA: TGTGCCAGCAGTGGGGGTCAGGGGACCCAGTACTTC

D gene: TRBD1
CDR3 length: 16
clone size: NA
V gene: TRBV6-5
J gene: TRBJ1-2
CDR3 protein: CASSYTGTGTFGSYTF
CDR3 DNA: TGTGCCAGCAGTTATACCGGGACAGGGACCTTTGGCAGCTACACCTTC

D gene: NA
CDR3 length: 15
clone size: NA
V gene: TRBV2
J gene: TRBJ1-1
CDR3 protein: CASSVRPWGDTEAFF
CDR3 DNA: TGTGCCAGCAGTGTTCGCCCGTGGGGGGACACTGAAGCTTTCTTT

D gene: NA
CDR3 length: 11
clone size: NA
V gene: TRBV6-6
J gene: TRBJ2-5
CDR3 protein: CASSYRETQYF
CDR3 DNA: TGTGCCAGCAGTTACCGAGAGACCCAGTACTTC

D gene: TRBD2
CDR3 length: 14
clone size: NA
V gene: TRBV6-1
J gene: TRBJ2-2
CDR3 protein: CASSWGRDTGELFF
CDR3 DNA: TGTGCCAGCAGTTGGGGGAGGGACACCGGGGAGCTGTTTTTT

D gene: NA
CDR3 length: 13
clone size: NA
V gene: TRBV11-3
J gene: TRBJ1-6
CDR3 protein: CASSRSQNSPLHF
CDR3 DNA: TGTGCCAGCAGCCGGTCCCAAAATTCACCCCTCCACTTT

D gene: NA
CDR3 length: 13
clone size: NA
V gene: TRBV18
J gene: TRBJ1-1
CDR3 protein: CASSPPGYTEAFF
CDR3 DNA: TGTGCCAGCTCACCACCGGGTTATACTGAAGCTTTCTTT

D gene: TRBD1
CDR3 length: 15
clone size: NA
V gene: TRBV18
J gene: TRBJ2-5
CDR3 protein: CASSPRQGWQETQYF
CDR3 DNA: TGTGCCAGCTCACCAAGACAGGGGTGGCAAGAGACCCAGTACTTC

D gene: NA
CDR3 length: 13
clone size: NA
V gene: TRBV7-6
J gene: TRBJ2-7
CDR3 protein: CASTSGGYYEQYF
CDR3 DNA: TGTGCCAGCACCTCGGGCGGATATTACGAGCAGTACTTC

D gene: NA
CDR3 length: 14
clone size: few
V gene: TRBV5-1
J gene: TRBJ2-3
CDR3 protein: CASSPEGWADTQYF
CDR3 DNA: TGCGCCAGCAGCCCGGAGGGATGGGCAGATACGCAGTATTTT

D gene: NA
CDR3 length: 12
clone size: NA
V gene: TRBV30
J gene: TRBJ2-4
CDR3 protein: CAWSLTSNIQYF
CDR3 DNA: TGTGCCTGGAGTCTCACTAGTAACATTCAGTACTTC

D gene: NA
CDR3 length: 14
clone size: NA
V gene: TRBV12-5
J gene: TRBJ1-6
CDR3 protein: CASGTGNSNSPLHF
CDR3 DNA: TGTGCTAGTGGAACAGGGAATAGTAATTCACCCCTCCACTTT

D gene: NA
CDR3 length: 18
clone size: NA
V gene: TRBV21-1
J gene: TRBJ2-3
CDR3 protein: CASSKIWVKGLAGDTQYF
CDR3 DNA: TGTGCCAGCAGCAAGATCTGGGTGAAGGGACTAGCTGGAGATACGCAGTATTTT

D gene: NA
CDR3 length: 14
clone size: NA
V gene: TRBV18
J gene: TRBJ1-5
CDR3 protein: CASSPQGGNQPQHF
CDR3 DNA: TGTGCCAGCTCACCACAGGGAGGTAATCAGCCCCAGCATTTT

D gene: TRBD1
CDR3 length: 16
clone size: NA
V gene: TRBV27
J gene: TRBJ2-2
CDR3 protein: CASSLFGTENTGELFF
CDR3 DNA: TGTGCCAGCAGTTTATTCGGGACAGAAAACACCGGGGAGCTGTTTTTT

D gene: NA
CDR3 length: 14
clone size: NA
V gene: TRBV5-5
J gene: TRBJ1-2
CDR3 protein: CASSLGSANYGYTF
CDR3 DNA: TGTGCCAGCAGCTTGGGTTCAGCTAACTATGGCTACACCTTC

D gene: NA
CDR3 length: 12
clone size: NA
V gene: TRBV18
J gene: TRBJ1-1
CDR3 protein: CASSPGTPEAFF
CDR3 DNA: TGTGCCAGCTCACCCGGGACTCCTGAAGCTTTCTTT

D gene: TRBD1
CDR3 length: 15
clone size: NA
V gene: TRBV7-9
J gene: TRBJ2-5
CDR3 protein: CASSLPIGQGETQYF
CDR3 DNA: TGTGCCAGCAGCTTACCGATAGGACAGGGTGAGACCCAGTACTTC

D gene: TRBD2
CDR3 length: 15
clone size: NA
V gene: TRBV5-1
J gene: TRBJ2-1
CDR3 protein: CASSPGTSRSGEQFF
CDR3 DNA: TGCGCCAGCAGCCCCGGGACTAGCCGGTCTGGTGAGCAGTTCTTC